This TCR beta chain is drawn from a study of PD-L1 blockade in urothelial cancer. The CDR3 consists of 16 residues. V was clipped by 0 bases and J by 7 bases; unmatched bases: 9. Germline V gene lookup returns CDR1 SGHRS and CDR2 YFSETQ. Repertoires were generated with immunoSEQ multiplex PCR, while TCRdb's copy carries only in-frame clones and drops some. The sample records about 45,000 clones, almost 85% being singletons. Time point reported: peripheral blood 6 weeks after treatment start. The specimen comprised PBMCs, sampled around atezolizumab (anti-PD-L1) treatment. This clonotype was sampled from a man in his 60s with urothelial cancer. The chain is built from TRBV5-1 and TRBJ2-2, with 7 bases fitting TRBD2. The CDR3 DNA reads TGCGCCAGCAGCTTGGCCCTGGGGGGGTTCGGCGGGGAGCTGTTTTTT. Amino acid sequence: CASSLALGGFGGELFF.